Listed below are T cell receptor beta chains from one sample, sequenced in a study of CD8 T cells in ankylosing spondylitis. TCRdb reanalysed the 5' RACE reads using MiXCR and keeps one entry per CDR3 protein. There are roughly 350,000 distinct CDR3 sequences in the sample; approximately 8.2% occur only once, and approximately 15% lies in the top ten. Sequencing input: blood, either unsorted or a sorted T cell fraction (not recorded which). The receptors were gathered from a male donor with ankylosing spondylitis. CDR3s include the opening cysteine and the closing phenylalanine or tryptophan. Each record gives: CDR3 protein, CDR3 DNA, clone size, V gene, J gene, D gene. A D gene is named only where the DNA matches it firmly. Clone size is stated in some rows and not others, as once, few, many or a class when expanded.

CDR3: CASSLWTQTYEQYF; DNA: TGTGCCAGCAGTCTTTGGACGCAAACCTACGAGCAGTACTTC; size: -; V: TRBV6-2/TRBV6-3; J: TRBJ2-7; D: -
CDR3: CSVVISRDEQYF; DNA: TGCAGCGTTGTTATTTCACGGGACGAGCAGTACTTC; size: -; V: TRBV29-1; J: TRBJ2-7; D: -
CDR3: CAIGGGREETQYF; DNA: TGTGCCATCGGCGGGGGGAGGGAAGAGACCCAGTACTTC; size: few; V: TRBV10-3; J: TRBJ2-5; D: TRBD2
CDR3: CSVVRTANYGYTF; DNA: TGCAGCGTTGTAAGGACAGCTAACTATGGCTACACCTTC; size: few; V: TRBV29-1; J: TRBJ1-2; D: -
CDR3: CASSLNGNQPQHF; DNA: TGTGCCAGCAGTTTAAATGGCAATCAGCCCCAGCATTTT; size: few; V: TRBV12-3/TRBV12-4; J: TRBJ1-5; D: -
CDR3: CSAKRAPSIQETQYF; DNA: TGCAGTGCTAAACGGGCCCCTAGTATTCAGGAGACCCAGTACTTC; size: few; V: TRBV20-1; J: TRBJ2-5; D: -
CDR3: CASSQQARGEQYF; DNA: TGCGCCAGCAGCCAACAAGCTAGGGGCGAGCAGTACTTC; size: few; V: TRBV4-1; J: TRBJ2-7; D: -
CDR3: CSARALLAETQYF; DNA: TGCAGTGCTAGAGCGCTTCTAGCGGAGACCCAGTACTTC; size: -; V: TRBV20-1; J: TRBJ2-5; D: -
CDR3: CASSWDGGSDKEQFF; DNA: TGTGCCAGCAGCTGGGACGGCGGGAGCGACAAGGAGCAGTTCTTC; size: few; V: TRBV7-2; J: TRBJ2-1; D: TRBD2
CDR3: CASSEDSGREFF; DNA: TGTGCCAGCAGTGAAGATAGCGGGAGGGAGTTCTTC; size: -; V: TRBV2; J: TRBJ2-1; D: TRBD2
CDR3: CSVEILAGGPGPGELFF; DNA: TGCAGCGTTGAGATACTAGCGGGAGGGCCGGGTCCCGGGGAGCTGTTTTTT; size: few; V: TRBV29-1; J: TRBJ2-2; D: TRBD2
CDR3: CASSQARSNTGELFF; DNA: TGCGCCAGCAGCCAAGCCCGGTCGAACACCGGGGAGCTGTTTTTT; size: few; V: TRBV4-3; J: TRBJ2-2; D: -
CDR3: CASYGTGKNIQYF; DNA: TGCGCCAGCTACGGGACAGGGAAAAACATTCAGTACTTC; size: -; V: TRBV4-3; J: TRBJ2-4; D: TRBD1
CDR3: CSVGQIGATDTQYF; DNA: TGCAGCGTTGGACAGATTGGGGCCACAGATACGCAGTATTTT; size: -; V: TRBV29-1; J: TRBJ2-3; D: -
CDR3: CASSHGRESSYEQYF; DNA: TGTGCCAGCAGCCATGGCAGGGAGAGCTCCTACGAGCAGTACTTC; size: few; V: TRBV3-1; J: TRBJ2-7; D: -
CDR3: CASSPRDYRSSYNEQFF; DNA: TGTGCCAGCAGCCCCCGGGACTACCGTAGCTCCTACAATGAGCAGTTCTTC; size: many; V: TRBV7-2; J: TRBJ2-1; D: TRBD2
CDR3: CASSRPGTASGSYEQYF; DNA: TGTGCCAGCAGCCGTCCCGGGACGGCTTCGGGCTCCTACGAGCAGTACTTC; size: few; V: TRBV11-2; J: TRBJ2-7; D: -
CDR3: CASSPSGVSGANVLTF; DNA: TGTGCCAGCAGTCCCTCTGGGGTCTCTGGGGCCAACGTCCTGACTTTC; size: few; V: TRBV28; J: TRBJ2-6; D: -
CDR3: CASSFGQQVTGELFF; DNA: TGTGCCAGCAGTTTCGGGCAGCAGGTGACCGGGGAGCTGTTTTTT; size: -; V: TRBV27; J: TRBJ2-2; D: -
CDR3: CASSLRTGREETQYF; DNA: TGCGCCAGCAGCTTGAGGACAGGGAGGGAAGAGACCCAGTACTTC; size: few; V: TRBV5-1; J: TRBJ2-5; D: -
CDR3: CASSFEGTGANVLTF; DNA: TGTGCCAGCAGCTTCGAGGGAACTGGGGCCAACGTCCTGACTTTC; size: few; V: TRBV11-2; J: TRBJ2-6; D: -
CDR3: CASSLVGLARDTQYF; DNA: TGTGCCAGCAGCTTAGTTGGCCTAGCGAGGGATACGCAGTATTTT; size: -; V: TRBV7-2; J: TRBJ2-3; D: -
CDR3: CASSYMWDRVFLHGYTF; DNA: TGTGCCAGCAGTTACATGTGGGACAGGGTTTTTTTGCATGGCTACACCTTC; size: -; V: TRBV6-5; J: TRBJ1-2; D: TRBD1
CDR3: CASMVAVENTEAFF; DNA: TGTGCCAGCATGGTGGCAGTAGAAAACACTGAAGCTTTCTTT; size: -; V: TRBV6-4; J: TRBJ1-1; D: -
CDR3: CSVEEGAGGYEQYF; DNA: TGCAGCGTTGAAGAAGGCGCCGGGGGCTACGAGCAGTACTTC; size: -; V: TRBV29-1; J: TRBJ2-7; D: -
CDR3: CASSQEESRSYNEQFF; DNA: TGTGCCAGCAGCCAAGAAGAATCGCGCTCCTACAATGAGCAGTTCTTC; size: few; V: TRBV4-2; J: TRBJ2-1; D: -
CDR3: CASTGGPYEQYF; DNA: TGTGCCAGCACAGGGGGCCCCTACGAGCAGTACTTC; size: -; V: TRBV2; J: TRBJ2-7; D: TRBD1
CDR3: CASSTKGQRRQETQYF; DNA: TGTGCCAGCAGCACAAAGGGACAGAGGAGGCAAGAGACCCAGTACTTC; size: many; V: TRBV11-2; J: TRBJ2-5; D: TRBD1
CDR3: CSVRSNTEAFF; DNA: TGCAGCGTTCGGTCGAACACTGAAGCTTTCTTT; size: many; V: TRBV29-1; J: TRBJ1-1; D: -
CDR3: CASSLGGGRTYEQYF; DNA: TGTGCCAGCAGCTTAGGTGGAGGGAGGACCTACGAGCAGTACTTC; size: few; V: TRBV7-2; J: TRBJ2-7; D: -
CDR3: CASSQEETWGNEQFF; DNA: TGCGCCAGCAGCCAAGAAGAGACTTGGGGCAATGAGCAGTTCTTC; size: few; V: TRBV4-1; J: TRBJ2-1; D: -
CDR3: CASSQGARGSGSYEQYF; DNA: TGCGCCAGCAGCCAAGGGGCGCGGGGCAGTGGGTCCTACGAGCAGTACTTC; size: -; V: TRBV4-3; J: TRBJ2-7; D: -
CDR3: CATSEWDRQEQFF; DNA: TGTGCCACCAGTGAGTGGGACAGGCAGGAGCAGTTCTTC; size: few; V: TRBV24-1; J: TRBJ2-1; D: TRBD1
CDR3: CASSSSGRGDTGELFF; DNA: TGTGCCAGCAGTTCTAGCGGGAGGGGGGACACCGGGGAGCTGTTTTTT; size: -; V: TRBV6-5; J: TRBJ2-2; D: TRBD2
CDR3: CSASSSAPSLNEQFF; DNA: TGCAGTGCTAGCTCTAGCGCCCCGTCACTCAATGAGCAGTTCTTC; size: many; V: TRBV20-1; J: TRBJ2-1; D: -
CDR3: CSVEEGGGNYGYTF; DNA: TGCAGCGTTGAAGAGGGTGGCGGCAACTATGGCTACACCTTC; size: -; V: TRBV29-1; J: TRBJ1-2; D: -
CDR3: CASSWTQRTDTQYF; DNA: TGTGCCAGCAGCTGGACCCAAAGGACAGATACGCAGTATTTT; size: few; V: TRBV3-1; J: TRBJ2-3; D: -
CDR3: CASSLGSNSNEQFF; DNA: TGTGCCAGCAGCTTAGGTTCCAATTCCAATGAGCAGTTCTTC; size: many; V: TRBV11-3; J: TRBJ2-1; D: -
CDR3: CSARASGRDTGELFF; DNA: TGCAGTGCTAGGGCTAGCGGGAGGGACACCGGGGAGCTGTTTTTT; size: -; V: TRBV20-1; J: TRBJ2-2; D: TRBD2
CDR3: CASRPWTGYTEAFF; DNA: TGTGCCAGCAGACCTTGGACAGGGTACACTGAAGCTTTCTTT; size: -; V: TRBV6-2/TRBV6-3; J: TRBJ1-1; D: TRBD1
CDR3: CASGGGGSLGEQYF; DNA: TGTGCCAGCGGTGGGGGCGGGAGCTTAGGAGAGCAGTACTTC; size: -; V: TRBV7-2; J: TRBJ2-7; D: -
CDR3: CASSPLRSNTEAFF; DNA: TGTGCCAGCAGCCCCCTAAGGAGCAATACTGAAGCTTTCTTT; size: -; V: TRBV11-2; J: TRBJ1-1; D: -
CDR3: CASSLGSVYNEQFF; DNA: TGTGCCAGCAGCCTCGGGAGTGTATACAATGAGCAGTTCTTC; size: few; V: TRBV3-1; J: TRBJ2-1; D: -
CDR3: CAISGSDTQYF; DNA: TGTGCCATCAGTGGGTCAGATACGCAGTATTTT; size: many; V: TRBV10-3; J: TRBJ2-3; D: -
CDR3: CASSFFKDGTEAFF; DNA: TGTGCCAGCAGCTTTTTTAAGGACGGTACTGAAGCTTTCTTT; size: many; V: TRBV7-2; J: TRBJ1-1; D: -
CDR3: CSARMGLPQQFF; DNA: TGCAGTGCTAGAATGGGACTACCTCAGCAGTTCTTC; size: -; V: TRBV20-1; J: TRBJ2-1; D: TRBD2
CDR3: CASSGGSRDETQYF; DNA: TGTGCCAGCAGTGGCGGGAGCAGGGATGAGACCCAGTACTTC; size: -; V: TRBV5-6; J: TRBJ2-5; D: TRBD2
CDR3: CSVDRWGSEYNEQFF; DNA: TGCAGCGTTGACAGGTGGGGATCGGAGTACAATGAGCAGTTCTTC; size: many; V: TRBV29-1; J: TRBJ2-1; D: -